This is a list of T cell receptor beta chains from one sample in a study. From the RT-PCR reads, TCRdb called clonotypes with MiXCR, one entry per CDR3 protein. There are approximately 720,000 distinct CDR3 sequences in the sample; around 14% occur only once, and roughly 4% lies in the top ten. Material: memory CD4+ T cells from blood. The receptors stem from a female donor in good health, serving as a healthy control. Each CDR3 is given with its conserved first and last residue. Fields, in order: clone size, V gene, D gene, J gene, CDR3 DNA, CDR3 protein. The D gene is left open where the match is weak. Where a row states a size, it is once, few, many or the class of an expanded clone; other rows omit it.

few	TRBV11-2	TRBD1	TRBJ1-1	TGTGCCAGCAGTACCTTGGGACAGGGAAGCACTGAAGCTTTCTTT	CASSTLGQGSTEAFF
.	TRBV24-1	TRBD1	TRBJ1-5	TGTGCCACCAGTGAACAGGGGATTCAGCCCCAGCATTTT	CATSEQGIQPQHF
many	TRBV29-1	.	TRBJ1-2	TGCAGCGTTCATTGGGATGGCTACACCTTC	CSVHWDGYTF
many	TRBV27	TRBD2	TRBJ2-7	TGTGCCAGCAGAAAGGGTTGGGAAGCGGGACCCTACGAGCAGTACTTC	CASRKGWEAGPYEQYF
.	TRBV20-1	TRBD1	TRBJ2-2	TGCAGTGCTAGGGGGGACAGTCGGAACACCGGGGAGCTGTTTTTT	CSARGDSRNTGELFF
.	TRBV5-1	TRBD2	TRBJ2-7	TGCGCCAGCAGTAGACTAGCGGGAACCGCCCACGAGCAGTACTTC	CASSRLAGTAHEQYF
.	TRBV6-6	.	TRBJ2-6	TGTGCCAGCAGCCGCTTCGGCCCCTCCTCTGGGGCCAACGTCCTGACTTTC	CASSRFGPSSGANVLTF
many	TRBV20-1	.	TRBJ2-3	TGCAGTGCCCAATCCCCCATAGCGCACAATACGCAGTATTTT	CSAQSPIAHNTQYF
many	TRBV29-1	TRBD1	TRBJ2-5	TGCAGCGTTGACCCAGGGGGTCGAGAGACCCAGTACTTC	CSVDPGGRETQYF
few	TRBV27	.	TRBJ2-4	TGTGCCAGCAGTTTAAGGGGAATAGCCAAAAACATTCAGTACTTC	CASSLRGIAKNIQYF
many	TRBV4-2	.	TRBJ2-1	TGTGCCAGCAGCCAAGCCCGCGCGGGGTCGAATGAGCAGTTCTTC	CASSQARAGSNEQFF
.	TRBV6-5	.	TRBJ1-4	TGTGCCAGCAGTTCTGACAGAACGACTAATGAAAAACTGTTTTTT	CASSSDRTTNEKLFF
few	TRBV15	TRBD1	TRBJ2-1	TGTGCCACCAGCGACAGGGTGGGAATGTATTACAATGAGCAGTTCTTC	CATSDRVGMYYNEQFF
few	TRBV2	TRBD1	TRBJ2-4	TGTGCCAGCAGATTAGACAGGGGGAGCAACATTCAGTACTTC	CASRLDRGSNIQYF
few	TRBV15	.	TRBJ2-7	TGTGCCACCAGCAGAGCGACCAACTCCTACGAGCAGTACTTC	CATSRATNSYEQYF
.	TRBV12-3/TRBV12-4	TRBD1	TRBJ2-1	TGTGCCAGCAGCCCGACAGGGGGGTCGGGCAATGAGCAGTTCTTC	CASSPTGGSGNEQFF
.	TRBV28	TRBD2	TRBJ2-1	TGTGCCAGCAGAGTCCTAGCGGGAGCCCATGAGCAGTTCTTC	CASRVLAGAHEQFF
few	TRBV6-5	TRBD1	TRBJ2-2	TGTGCCAGCAGTTACGGGACAGGGGCAGTCGGGACCGGGGAGCTGTTTTTT	CASSYGTGAVGTGELFF
.	TRBV6-2/TRBV6-3	TRBD1	TRBJ2-7	TGTGCCAGCCGGGAGCATCCGGGACAGGGTTCTTACGAGCAGTACTTC	CASREHPGQGSYEQYF
once	TRBV6-1	TRBD1	TRBJ1-2	TGTGCCAGCAAACCGGCAGGGGGCTTCTATGGCTACACCTTC	CASKPAGGFYGYTF
.	TRBV5-1	.	TRBJ1-2	TGCGCCAGCAGCTTGGATTCGGTGAACTATGGCTACACCTTC	CASSLDSVNYGYTF
many	TRBV6-5	.	TRBJ2-3	TGTGCCAGCAGTTACTTCGGGGATACGCAGTATTTT	CASSYFGDTQYF
few	TRBV15	TRBD2	TRBJ2-1	TGTGCCACCAGCAGACCAGTAGGGACTAGCGGCCACAATGAGCAGTTCTTC	CATSRPVGTSGHNEQFF
many	TRBV6-6	TRBD1	TRBJ1-3	TGTGCCAGCAGAGACAGGGGGCCGGCGGGAAACACCATATATTTT	CASRDRGPAGNTIYF
few	TRBV7-2	TRBD2	TRBJ2-7	TGTGCCAGCAGCTTAGCGGCAGTGGCGGGAGGGACGAGCGAGCAGTACTTC	CASSLAAVAGGTSEQYF
many	TRBV27	.	TRBJ1-2	TGTGCCAGCAGTAAACTACAGGGTAGCGATGGCTACACCTTC	CASSKLQGSDGYTF
few	TRBV5-1	.	TRBJ2-7	TGCGCCAGCAGGATGGCTAGCGAGACCTACGAGCAGTACTTC	CASRMASETYEQYF
.	TRBV11-2	.	TRBJ2-7	TGTGCCAGCAGCTTAAGCCACAGCCTCTACGAGCAGTACTTC	CASSLSHSLYEQYF
.	TRBV5-1	TRBD2	TRBJ2-7	TGCGCCAGCAGCCGGACTAGTTCCACCTACGAGCAGTACTTC	CASSRTSSTYEQYF
.	TRBV7-2	.	TRBJ2-3	TGTGCCAGCAGCACTAGCTCGTATAGGACAGATACGCAGTATTTT	CASSTSSYRTDTQYF
.	TRBV9	.	TRBJ2-7	TGTGCCAGCGGGCGTGGGGTAGCCTTAATCCTAGGCGAGCAGTACTTC	CASGRGVALILGEQYF
few	TRBV6-2/TRBV6-3	.	TRBJ2-7	TGTGCCAGCAGTTACAACACAGGGAGCCCCTACGAGCAGTACTTC	CASSYNTGSPYEQYF
many	TRBV20-1	.	TRBJ1-1	TGCAGTGCCGGACGCATGAACACTGAAGCTTTCTTT	CSAGRMNTEAFF
.	TRBV7-2	.	TRBJ1-1	TGTGCCAGCAGCCGAACCGGGACGGAGAACACTGAAGCTTTCTTT	CASSRTGTENTEAFF